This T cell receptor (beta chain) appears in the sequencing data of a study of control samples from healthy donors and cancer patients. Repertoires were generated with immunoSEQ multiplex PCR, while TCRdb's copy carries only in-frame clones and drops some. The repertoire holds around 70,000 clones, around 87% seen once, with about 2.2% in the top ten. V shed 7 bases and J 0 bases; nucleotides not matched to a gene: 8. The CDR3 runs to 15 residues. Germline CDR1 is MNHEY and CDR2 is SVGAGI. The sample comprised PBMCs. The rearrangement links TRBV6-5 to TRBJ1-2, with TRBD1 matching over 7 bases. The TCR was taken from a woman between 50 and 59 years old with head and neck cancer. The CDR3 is CASTQRDRANYGYTF. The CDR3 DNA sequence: TGTGCCAGCACCCAAAGGGACAGAGCTAACTATGGCTACACCTTC.